These T cell receptor beta chains were read from a single sample in a study of identical twins. Each CDR3 protein is one row after TCRdb ran MiXCR on the 5' RACE reads. This sample has 450,000 or so distinct CDR3 sequences; approximately 25% occur once, and the top ten carry just under 3%. These data also formed part of another study, on T cells expressing NK-cell markers.

The sample taken for sequencing was CD4+ T cells sorted from blood. The receptors shown here come from a young woman in good health. The CDR3 runs from the conserved cysteine through the conserved F or W. A D gene is named only where the DNA matches it firmly.

TRBJ2-3,TRBV6-2/TRBV6-3,-,CASRPTGSTDTQYF
TRBJ1-1,TRBV20-1,-,CSARDPQGSTEAFF
TRBJ2-5,TRBV6-1,-,CASSERGEETQYF
TRBJ1-3,TRBV6-1,-,CASSSPVTGNTIYF
TRBJ2-1,TRBV12-3/TRBV12-4,-,CASSLVRDEQFF
TRBJ2-1,TRBV10-3,-,CATTLGSYNEQFF
TRBJ2-5,TRBV7-2,TRBD2,CASSPPGLGETQYF
TRBJ2-3,TRBV20-1,TRBD1,CSVSTGPRDTQYF
TRBJ2-1,TRBV20-1,-,CSASQGSNEQFF
TRBJ2-7,TRBV18,-,CASSPTEGQDEQYF
TRBJ2-1,TRBV20-1,-,CSAHSENYNEQFF